This entry lists 19 T cell receptor beta chains sequenced from one sample in a study of T cell changes during pregnancy in multiple sclerosis. Assay used: immunoSEQ multiplex PCR; TCRdb lists only in-frame clones, some missing. The repertoire holds roughly 56,000 clones, with under 95% as singletons. The sequencing used CD4+ T cells from peripheral blood mononuclear cells, collected after pregnancy. The source of these receptors is a female donor in good health, enrolled as a control in a pregnancy study.

The chain links TRBV7-2 to TRBJ1-6, with D possibly being TRBD1 (5 bases). Deletions cut 2 bases from V and 8 bases from J, with 19 bases between. The CDR3 loop spans 17 amino acids. Germline values: CDR1 SGHTA, CDR2 FQGNSA. The CDR3 sequence is CASSLNGGGYRDSPLHF. The CDR3 nucleotides are TGTGCCAGCAGCTTAAACGGGGGGGGGTATCGGGATTCACCCCTCCACTTT.

The V call is TRBV4-1, the J call TRBJ1-4; maybe TRBD1 (6 bases). CDR1 is MGHRA and CDR2 is YSYEKL in the germline V gene. Deletions cut 0 bases from V and 7 bases from J, with 15 bases between. This CDR3 is built from 16 residues. The CDR3, as DNA: TGCGCCAGCAGCCAAGAGATTCGACAGGCCTTTGAAAAACTGTTTTTT. Residues: CASSQEIRQAFEKLFF.

The V gene is TRBV10-3, the J gene TRBJ1-1; 9 nucleotides line up with TRBD1. This CDR3 is 15 amino acids long. Germline V gene data show CDR1 as ENHRY and CDR2 as SYGVKD. V shed 4 bases, J shed 5 bases, and the junction held 8 bases outside the gene matches. This chain's CDR3 is CAISVKGQGGTEAFF. The CDR3 DNA is TGTGCCATCAGTGTTAAGGGACAGGGAGGGACTGAAGCTTTCTTT.

The CDR3 nucleotides read TGTGCCTGGAGTGTGGGAGAAAATCAGCCCCAGCATTTT. Its translation: CAWSVGENQPQHF. The V gene is TRBV30, the J gene TRBJ1-5; D uncertain. The CDR3 is 13 amino acids. V was clipped by 0 bases and J by 4 bases, with 7 bases between them. CDR1 and CDR2 from the germline V gene are GTSNPN and SVGIG (reference sequence).

The gene calls are TRBV5-1 and TRBJ1-1, with D maybe TRBD1 (5 bases). The CDR3 is made up of 12 amino acids. Trimming left V 5 bases short and J 3 bases short, with 8 bases between. Per the germline V gene, CDR1 is SGHRS and CDR2 is YFSETQ. The CDR3 DNA sequence: TGCGCCAGCAGGGTCAGGGACACTGAAGCTTTCTTT. The encoded protein is CASRVRDTEAFF.

This rearrangement joins TRBV4-1 to TRBJ2-7, with 8 nucleotides matching TRBD2. In germline, CDR1 is MGHRA, CDR2 YSYEKL. CDR3 length: 19 amino acids. V was pared by 1 base and J by 0 bases, with 14 bases of the junction left unmatched. CDR3 loop: CASSQGWQGGAGVSYEQYF. DNA for the CDR3: TGCGCCAGCAGCCAAGGGTGGCAGGGTGGAGCGGGGGTCTCCTACGAGCAGTACTTC.

The V gene is TRBV18, the J gene TRBJ1-2; TRBD1 might be the D (6 bases). The germline V and J ends were trimmed by 3 bases and 6 bases, with 20 bases remaining between them. Per the germline V gene, CDR1 is KGHSH and CDR2 is LQKENI. The CDR3 has 16 amino acids. In DNA form, the CDR3 reads TGTGCCAGCTCACCCCAAGGGGCAGGGGATATGGATGGCTACACCTTC. This encodes CASSPQGAGDMDGYTF.

The V call is TRBV19, the J call TRBJ2-7; 7 positions match TRBD2. Germline trimming cut 3 bases from V and 6 bases from J; bases unmatched to any gene: 2. Germline V CDR1 and CDR2: LNHDA, SQIVND (reference sequence). The CDR3 totals 12 residues. CDR3 DNA sequence: TGTGCCAGTAGTATGGGGGGGGTCGAGCAGTACTTC. Translated: CASSMGGVEQYF.

This clone appeared a single time. The chain links TRBV2 to TRBJ1-4; D ambiguous. This CDR3 is 13 amino acids long. V was trimmed by 5 bases and J by 8 bases, leaving 12 bases between them. Germline CDR1 SNHLY, CDR2 FYNNEI. CDR3 loop: CASSSQLGEKLFF. In DNA form, the CDR3 reads TGTGCCAGCAGTTCGCAACTCGGGGAAAAACTGTTTTTT.

V and J are TRBV7-3 and TRBJ2-7, with 9 bases lining up with TRBD1. CDR1 is SGHTA, CDR2 FQGTGA, per germline. Losses at the gene ends were 5 bases for V and 5 bases for J; bases not matched to a gene: 7. The CDR3 is made up of 14 amino acids. In DNA, the CDR3 is TGTGCCAGCAGCCCACAGGGGGCGGAGGACGAGCAGTACTTC. It is translated as CASSPQGAEDEQYF.

This chain uses TRBV29-1 with TRBJ2-3; 7 nucleotides match TRBD1. This CDR3 is built from 14 residues. The ends lost 3 bases at V and 3 bases at J; junction bases unmatched: 6. The germline CDR1 and CDR2 sequences are SQVTM and ANQGSEA. The CDR3 reads CSVDRPQGTDTQYF. The CDR3 DNA is TGCAGCGTTGATCGCCCACAGGGGACAGATACGCAGTATTTT.

This chain links TRBV5-1 with TRBJ1-6; no reliable D call. CDR1 is SGHRS, CDR2 YFSETQ, per germline. V lost 1 base and J 0 bases, leaving 2 bases between the germline ends. This CDR3 is built from 14 residues. The CDR3 spells CASSLRSYNSPLHF. CDR3 bases: TGCGCCAGCAGCTTGCGCTCCTATAATTCACCCCTCCACTTT. Together with reference TRBV5-1 and TRBJ1-6, the CDR3 gives the full variable domain: KAGVTQTPRYLIKTRGQQVTLSCSPISGHRSVSWYQQTPGQGLQFLFEYFSETQRNKGNFPGRFSGRQFSNSRSEMNVSTLELGDSALYLCASSLRSYNSPLHFGNGTRLTVT.

The chain carries TRBV4-1 and TRBJ2-5; 10 nucleotides match TRBD2. The J call is doubtful: the DNA matches TRBJ2-7 better. The V gene's germline CDR1 is MGHRA and CDR2 YSYEKL. CDR3 size: 18 residues. The CDR3 bases are TGCGCCAGCAGCCCCTTAAGAGCCGGGACTAGCGATCCCTACGAGCAGTACTTC. Its translation is CASSPLRAGTSDPYEQYF.

The genes are TRBV2 and TRBJ2-3; D remains ambiguous. CDR3 size: 13 residues. Germline assignment: CDR1 SNHLY and CDR2 FYNNEI. Trimming left V 4 bases short and J 1 base short, with 6 bases between. The CDR3 DNA follows: TGTGCCAGCAGTGCCTCCCGCACAGATACGCAGTATTTT. Translation gives CASSASRTDTQYF.

The J gene is TRBJ2-3, the V gene TRBV5-6; a weak D match, TRBD1 (5 bases). V shed 1 base and J shed 6 bases, with 21 bases lying between them. CDR3 length: 17 amino acids. Germline loops: CDR1 SGHDT, CDR2 YYEEEE. Here the CDR3 reads CASSLLGPAGHRDTQYF. In nucleotides, the CDR3 is TGTGCCAGCAGCTTGTTGGGGCCCGCCGGGCATCGTGATACGCAGTATTTT.

This chain links TRBV5-6 with TRBJ1-2; tentative D call: TRBD1 (5 bases). The CDR3 has 15 residues. Germline V gives CDR1 SGHDT, CDR2 YYEEEE. Trimming shortened V by 0 bases and J by 7 bases, and 16 bases separated the two germline ends. The CDR3 sequence: CASSLVGGAIFGYTF. The CDR3 region has the DNA TGTGCCAGCAGCTTGGTAGGTGGGGCTATTTTTGGCTACACCTTC.

CDR3 coding DNA: TGCGCCAGCAGCCCAGGGACACTTGAGGCCTACGAGCAGTACTTC. This gives the protein CASSPGTLEAYEQYF. This chain joins TRBV5-1 and TRBJ2-7; D may be TRBD1 (6 bases). Per germline, CDR1 SGHRS and CDR2 YFSETQ. This CDR3 has 15 amino acids. V shed 4 bases and J shed 2 bases, with 16 bases lying between them.

This chain links TRBV7-9 with TRBJ2-6, with 8 bases aligning to TRBD1. Germline V lookup: CDR1 SEHNR, CDR2 FQNEAQ (reference sequence). The CDR3 extends over 14 amino acids. V gave up 7 bases and J gave up 9 bases; unmatched junction bases: 8. The CDR3 sequence: CASTTGGLGNVLTF. CDR3 DNA: TGTGCCAGCACTACAGGGGGTTTGGGCAACGTCCTGACTTTC.

The chain combines TRBV5-4 with TRBJ1-2, with 8 bases matching TRBD1. CDR3 length: 15 amino acids. J gave up 7 bases and V 0 bases, and 8 bases lay outside the gene matches. Germline V gene sequence: CDR1 SGHNT, CDR2 YYREEE (reference sequence). This chain's CDR3 is CASSLAFRGRGGYTF. The CDR3 DNA is TGTGCCAGCAGCTTGGCTTTCAGGGGGCGCGGTGGCTACACCTTC.